This is a list of T cell receptor beta chains from one sample in a study of blood T cell repertoires in COVID-19. Profiling relied on immunoSEQ multiplex PCR, and the TCRdb table lists in-frame clones only, not all of them. This repertoire shows 150,000 to 200,000 clones, approximately 80% found once; its top ten account for around 3.2%. Input material: PBMCs or T cells enriched from blood (not recorded which). These receptors all stem from a woman between 55 and 75 years old who had recovered from COVID-19. CDR3s include the opening cysteine and the closing phenylalanine or tryptophan. A D gene is named only where the DNA matches it firmly. Size tells how often a clone was seen (once, few, many) or the class of an expanded clone, and some rows leave it out.

clone size	V gene	J gene	D gene	CDR3 length	CDR3 DNA	CDR3 protein
NA	TRBV9	TRBJ1-6	NA	15	TGTGCCAGCAGCGTAAAGAGCTCCTATAATTCACCCCTCCACTTT	CASSVKSSYNSPLHF
NA	TRBV30	TRBJ1-2	NA	12	TGTGCCGTAGGGAGAGGGATTAATGGCTACACCTTC	CAVGRGINGYTF
NA	TRBV5-1	TRBJ1-1	TRBD1	17	TGCGCCAGCAGCCCCGGACAGGGGCCGGGAGGAGCCACTGAAGCTTTCTTT	CASSPGQGPGGATEAFF
NA	TRBV18	TRBJ2-5	TRBD2	15	TGTGCCAGCTCGCCCGGGACTAGCGGACAAGAGACCCAGTACTTC	CASSPGTSGQETQYF
NA	TRBV5-1	TRBJ2-1	TRBD1	13	TGCGCCAGCAGCTGGGACAGCTACAATGAGCAGTTCTTC	CASSWDSYNEQFF
NA	TRBV5-4	TRBJ2-5	TRBD2	16	TGTGCCAGCAGCTTTCGGGCTAGCGGGGGAGAGGAGACCCAGTACTTC	CASSFRASGGEETQYF
NA	TRBV27	TRBJ1-2	TRBD1	15	TGTGCCAGCAGTTTATCAAGACAGGGGGCGGCCGGCTACACCTTC	CASSLSRQGAAGYTF
NA	TRBV29-1	TRBJ2-1	NA	12	TGCAGCGTTCTAGCCGCACTAGATGAGCAGTTCTTC	CSVLAALDEQFF
NA	TRBV7-9	TRBJ1-2	TRBD1	17	TGTGCCAGCAGCCGCCGGACAGGCCATAAAGCTAACTATGGCTACACCTTC	CASSRRTGHKANYGYTF
NA	TRBV10-3	TRBJ2-1	TRBD1	16	TGTGCCATCGCCAGCCCGACAGGGGGCGTCAAGAATGAGCAGTTCTTC	CAIASPTGGVKNEQFF
once	TRBV7-2	TRBJ1-2	TRBD1	13	TGTGCCAGCAGCTTAGACAGGGGCAGAGGCTACACCTTC	CASSLDRGRGYTF
NA	TRBV18	TRBJ2-3	TRBD1	16	TGTGCCAGCTCACCAGGGGGTCACAGGGGGGCAGATACGCAGTATTTT	CASSPGGHRGADTQYF
NA	TRBV6-1	TRBJ1-2	NA	12	TGTGCCAGCAGTGAACAGGGAGGGCGCTACACCTTC	CASSEQGGRYTF
few	TRBV27	TRBJ2-1	NA	15	TGTGCCAGCAGTAGGTCGGCAGGGGCATACAATGAGCAGTTCTTC	CASSRSAGAYNEQFF
NA	TRBV27	TRBJ2-3	TRBD1	17	TGTGCCAGCAGTACACCCTCTCTAAAGGGGGCGGAAGATACGCAGTATTTT	CASSTPSLKGAEDTQYF
few	TRBV5-4	TRBJ2-5	TRBD2	15	TGTGCCAGCAGACCGACTAGCGGGGGGCCGGAGACCCAGTACTTC	CASRPTSGGPETQYF
NA	TRBV3-1/TRBV3-2	TRBJ1-1	NA	14	TGTGCCAGCAGCCAAGATGCGCTCCCCCCTGAAGCTTTCTTT	CASSQDALPPEAFF
NA	TRBV6-5	TRBJ1-2	NA	15	TGTGCCAGCAGTTACTCGAGAGGGACTAACTATGGCTACACCTTC	CASSYSRGTNYGYTF
NA	TRBV18	TRBJ1-3	TRBD1	16	TGTGCCAGCTCACCCGAAGACAGGGTTGGTGGAAACACCATATATTTT	CASSPEDRVGGNTIYF